Listed below are T cell receptor beta chains from one sample, sequenced in a study of tumor-infiltrating lymphocytes in primary liver carcinoma. MiXCR, run by TCRdb on the multiplex PCR reads, gives a single entry per CDR3 protein. The sample records more than 100,000 distinct CDR3 sequences, around 60% being singletons. Material: liver tumor tissue from sampling region 1. Receptors were obtained from a woman aged 55-69 years with primary liver carcinoma and hepatitis B virus infection. CDR3s include the opening cysteine and the closing phenylalanine or tryptophan.

>TRBV12-3/TRBV12-4|TRBJ1-5
CASSFRLGAIQPQHF
>TRBV11-1|TRBJ2-2
CASSLENHPSDTGELFF
>TRBV6-1|TRBJ2-7
CAGGDPGGSAYEQYF
>TRBV28|TRBJ2-1
CTSNLAGVGEQFF
>TRBV11-2|TRBJ2-3
CASSFGRTDMQYF
>TRBV28|TRBJ2-7
CASRPDRVPYEQYF
>TRBV7-9|TRBJ2-3
CASSIPLGVDDTQYF
>TRBV6-6|TRBJ2-7
CASSDDGPYEQYF
>TRBV11-2|TRBJ1-2
CASSTRGSGGGTFGYGYTF
>TRBV29-1|TRBJ2-2
CSLQESTGELFF
>TRBV28|TRBJ1-1
CASTLSSMNTEAFF
>TRBV12-3/TRBV12-4|TRBJ2-7
CASSPRGSGIYEQYF
>TRBV10-2|TRBJ1-1
CASSQDRVITEAFF
>TRBV11-2|TRBJ2-7
CASSLLGTGGRYEQYF
>TRBV11-2|TRBJ2-5
CPSRETMAGETQYF
>TRBV10-3|TRBJ1-5
CSVGGQENQPQHF
>TRBV5-4|TRBJ1-2
CASTPPVLGNYGYTF
>TRBV5-1|TRBJ2-7
CASNATKGGLREQYF
>TRBV11-1|TRBJ2-1
CAGSLRGTTYNEHFF
>TRBV5-8|TRBJ1-4
CASSPETVPTNEKLFF